Listed here is a single TCR beta chain. No cognate antigen has been identified for it. No per-base quality is available; no much larger clone lies one base away. The record originates from a study of radiotherapy plus CTLA-4 blockade in lung cancer listed by TCRdb under 2018. Study-level background: Among the enrolled patients, roughly 17% had an objective response, and 31% reached disease control. Points the paper makes about the study in general: After treatment with radiotherapy and ipilimumab, TCR clones that originated in tumors expanded in peripheral blood. Early dynamic changes in blood T cell clones, together with increased serum interferon-beta after radiation, were reported as the strongest predictors of response.

The receptor library was made with the immunoSEQ multiplex PCR assay. TCRdb limited this immuneACCESS table to in-frame rearrangements with V and J called. A share of clones is missing; checked studies link under half to unresolved V genes, and the rest is unexplained. This sample has 120,000 or so clones in its table, and 65% to 85% of those were observed once. Together, the top ten hold around 4.8% of the sample. V is pruned by 6 bases and J by 3 bases, leaving 6 bases of the junction without a gene match. Looking up the germline V gene yields CDR1 MDHEN and CDR2 SYDVKM. The CDR3 runs 15 amino acids, cysteine and phenylalanine included. The sequence is cut down to CDR3 DNA, 45 bases in frame from base 1. Focal radiation therapy combined with CTLA-4 blockade (ipilimumab) was tested in patients with chemo-refractory metastatic non-small-cell lung cancer.

The receptor was derived from a human donor with non-small cell lung cancer who had a partial response to radiotherapy plus ipilimumab. The chain uses TRBV28 and TRBJ2-2; TRBD2 matches 8 bases in the middle. Sample: peripheral blood, taken from a patient treated with radiotherapy plus ipilimumab. The CDR3 reads CASSYGGAYTGELFF. In nucleotides, the sequence is TGTGCCAGCAGCTACGGGGGGGCCTACACCGGGGAGCTGTTTTTT. Extended through the reference TRBV28 and TRBJ2-2 proteins, this CDR3 yields the full variable domain: DVKVTQSSRYLVKRTGEKVFLECVQDMDHENMFWYRQDPGLGLRLIYFSYDVKMKEKGDIPEGYSVSREKKERFSLILESASTNQTSMYLCASSYGGAYTGELFFGEGSRLTVL.